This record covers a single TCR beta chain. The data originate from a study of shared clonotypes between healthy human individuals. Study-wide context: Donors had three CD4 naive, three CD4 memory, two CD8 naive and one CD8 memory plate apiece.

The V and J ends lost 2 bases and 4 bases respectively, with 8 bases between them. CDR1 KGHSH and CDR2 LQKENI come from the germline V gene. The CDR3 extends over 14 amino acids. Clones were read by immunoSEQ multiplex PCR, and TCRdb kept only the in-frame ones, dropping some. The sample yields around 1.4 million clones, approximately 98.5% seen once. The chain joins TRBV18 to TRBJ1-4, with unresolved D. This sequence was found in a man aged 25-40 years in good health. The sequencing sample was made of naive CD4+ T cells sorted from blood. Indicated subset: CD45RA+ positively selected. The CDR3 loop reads CASSPSQINEKLFF. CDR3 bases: TGTGCCAGCTCACCAAGTCAGATTAATGAAAAACTGTTTTTT.